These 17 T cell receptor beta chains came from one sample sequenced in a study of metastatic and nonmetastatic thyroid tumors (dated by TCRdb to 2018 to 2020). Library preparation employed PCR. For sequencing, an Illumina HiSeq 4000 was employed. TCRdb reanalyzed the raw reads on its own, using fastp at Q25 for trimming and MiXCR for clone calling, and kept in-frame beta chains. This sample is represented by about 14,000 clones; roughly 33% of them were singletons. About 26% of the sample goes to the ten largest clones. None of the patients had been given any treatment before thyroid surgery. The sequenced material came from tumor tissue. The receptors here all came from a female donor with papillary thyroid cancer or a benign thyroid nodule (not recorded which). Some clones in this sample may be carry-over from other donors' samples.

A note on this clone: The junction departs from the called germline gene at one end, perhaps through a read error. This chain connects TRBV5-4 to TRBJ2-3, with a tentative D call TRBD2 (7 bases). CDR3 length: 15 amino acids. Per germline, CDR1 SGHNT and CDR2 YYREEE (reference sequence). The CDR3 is CSSSGTSSGAYTQYF. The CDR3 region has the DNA TGTTCCAGCAGCGGGACATCCTCAGGCGCGTATACGCAGTATTTT.

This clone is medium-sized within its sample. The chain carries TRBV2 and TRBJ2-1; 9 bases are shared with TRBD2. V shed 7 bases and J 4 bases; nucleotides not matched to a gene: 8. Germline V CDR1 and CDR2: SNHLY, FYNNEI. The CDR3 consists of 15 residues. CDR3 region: CASKGSGSYYNEQFF. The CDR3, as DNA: TGTGCCAGCAAAGGTAGCGGGAGCTATTACAATGAGCAGTTCTTC.

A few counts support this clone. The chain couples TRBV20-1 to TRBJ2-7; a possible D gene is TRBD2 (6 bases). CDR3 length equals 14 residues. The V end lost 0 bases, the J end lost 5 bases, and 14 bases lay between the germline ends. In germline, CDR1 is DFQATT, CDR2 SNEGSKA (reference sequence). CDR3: CSARDSGSADEQYF. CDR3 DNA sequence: TGCAGTGCTAGAGATTCCGGGAGTGCGGACGAGCAGTACTTC.

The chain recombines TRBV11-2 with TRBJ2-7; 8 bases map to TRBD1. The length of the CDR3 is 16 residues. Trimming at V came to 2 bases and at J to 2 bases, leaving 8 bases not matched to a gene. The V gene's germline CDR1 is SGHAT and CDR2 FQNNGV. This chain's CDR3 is CASSLQIQGQAYEQYF. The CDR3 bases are TGTGCCAGCAGCTTACAGATTCAGGGACAGGCCTACGAGCAGTACTTC.

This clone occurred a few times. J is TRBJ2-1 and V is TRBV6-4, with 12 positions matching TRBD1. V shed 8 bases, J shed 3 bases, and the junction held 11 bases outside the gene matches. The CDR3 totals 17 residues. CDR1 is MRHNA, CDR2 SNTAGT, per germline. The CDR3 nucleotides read TGTGCCAGCTCCCCCGGGACAGGGGGCGCCCGCTACAATGAGCAGTTCTTC. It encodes CASSPGTGGARYNEQFF.

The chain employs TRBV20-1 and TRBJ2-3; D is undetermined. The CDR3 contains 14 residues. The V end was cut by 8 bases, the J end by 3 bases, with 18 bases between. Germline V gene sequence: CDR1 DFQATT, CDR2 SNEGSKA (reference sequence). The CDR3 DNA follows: TGCAGTCTAGGGAAACGGTTAGGTACAGATACGCAGTATTTT. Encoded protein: CSLGKRLGTDTQYF.

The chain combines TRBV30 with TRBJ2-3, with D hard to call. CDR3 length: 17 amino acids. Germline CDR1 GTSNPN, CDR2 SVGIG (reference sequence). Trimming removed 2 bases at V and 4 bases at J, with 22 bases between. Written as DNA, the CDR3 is TGTGCCTGGAGTTTGAGTCGGACCCCCGTCTTCGCAGATACGCAGTATTTT. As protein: CAWSLSRTPVFADTQYF.

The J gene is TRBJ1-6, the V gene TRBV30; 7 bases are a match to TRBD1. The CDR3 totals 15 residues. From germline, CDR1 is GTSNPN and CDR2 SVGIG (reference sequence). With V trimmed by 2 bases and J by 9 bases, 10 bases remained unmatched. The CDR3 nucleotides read TGTGCCTGGAGTCTGCCGGGACAGTTCCTTTCACCCCTCCACTTT. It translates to CAWSLPGQFLSPLHF.

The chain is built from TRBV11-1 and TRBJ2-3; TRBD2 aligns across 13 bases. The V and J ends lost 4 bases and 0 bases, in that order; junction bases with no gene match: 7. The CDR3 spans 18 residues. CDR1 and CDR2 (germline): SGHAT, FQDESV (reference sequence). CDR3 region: CASSWGTSGVPSTDTQYF. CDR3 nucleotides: TGTGCCAGCAGCTGGGGGACTAGCGGGGTCCCTAGCACAGATACGCAGTATTTT.

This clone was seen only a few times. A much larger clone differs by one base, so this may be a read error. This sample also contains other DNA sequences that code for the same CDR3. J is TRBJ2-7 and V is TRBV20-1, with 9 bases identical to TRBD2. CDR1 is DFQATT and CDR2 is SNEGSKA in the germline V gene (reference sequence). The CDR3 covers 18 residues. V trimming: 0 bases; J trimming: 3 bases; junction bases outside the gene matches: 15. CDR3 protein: CSARERGREGAWDYEQYF. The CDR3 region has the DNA TGCAGTGCTAGAGAAAGGGGGCGGGAGGGTGCATGGGACTACGAGCAGTACTTC.

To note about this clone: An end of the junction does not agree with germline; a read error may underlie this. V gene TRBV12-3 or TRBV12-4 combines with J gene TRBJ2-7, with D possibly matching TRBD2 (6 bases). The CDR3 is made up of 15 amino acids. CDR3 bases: TGTGCCAGAAGTCCGGGGGACGGGTTCTCCTACGAGAAGTACTTC. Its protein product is CARSPGDGFSYEKYF.

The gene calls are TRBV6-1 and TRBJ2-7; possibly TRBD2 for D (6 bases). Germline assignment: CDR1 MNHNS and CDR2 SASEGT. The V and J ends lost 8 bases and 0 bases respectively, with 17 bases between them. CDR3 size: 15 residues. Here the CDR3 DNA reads TGTGCCAGCTCTCAGCCTAGCGCTAGCTCCTACGAGCAGTACTTC. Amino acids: CASSQPSASSYEQYF.

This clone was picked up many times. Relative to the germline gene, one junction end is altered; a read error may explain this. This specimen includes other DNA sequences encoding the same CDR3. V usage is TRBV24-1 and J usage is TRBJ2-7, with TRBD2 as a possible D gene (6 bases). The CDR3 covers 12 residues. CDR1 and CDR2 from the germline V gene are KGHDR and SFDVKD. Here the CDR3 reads CATSDLRGEQYF. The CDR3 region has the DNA TGCGCCACCAGTGATTTGCGGGGCGAGCAGTACTTC.

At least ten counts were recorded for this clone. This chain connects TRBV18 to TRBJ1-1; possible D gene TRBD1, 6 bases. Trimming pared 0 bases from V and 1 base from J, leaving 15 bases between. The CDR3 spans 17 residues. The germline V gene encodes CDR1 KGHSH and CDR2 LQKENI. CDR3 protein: CASSPPLSRGSNTEAFF. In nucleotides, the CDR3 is TGTGCCAGCTCACCACCGCTATCCAGGGGATCGAACACTGAAGCTTTCTTT.

CDR3: CSPYRGGNTEAFF. The CDR3 DNA sequence: TGCAGCCCCTATCGGGGAGGGAACACTGAAGCTTTCTTT. The rearrangement links TRBV29-1 to TRBJ1-1; no clear D gene. This CDR3 is built from 13 residues. V was pared by 8 bases and J by 1 base, with 14 bases between. The germline gives CDR1 SQVTM, CDR2 ANQGSEA.

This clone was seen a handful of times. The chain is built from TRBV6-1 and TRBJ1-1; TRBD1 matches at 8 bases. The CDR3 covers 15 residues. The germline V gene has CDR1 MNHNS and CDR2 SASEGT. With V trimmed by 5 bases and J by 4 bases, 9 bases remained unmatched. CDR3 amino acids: CASSTNSDRGTEAFF. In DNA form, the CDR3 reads TGTGCCAGCAGTACAAACTCTGACAGGGGCACTGAAGCTTTCTTT.

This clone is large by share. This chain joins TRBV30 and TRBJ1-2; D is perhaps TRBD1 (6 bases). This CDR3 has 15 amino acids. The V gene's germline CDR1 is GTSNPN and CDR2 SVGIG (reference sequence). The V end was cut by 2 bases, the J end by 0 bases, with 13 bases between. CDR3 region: CAWSRRDTSNYGYTF. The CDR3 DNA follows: TGTGCCTGGAGTAGGAGGGACACATCTAACTATGGCTACACCTTC.